This T cell receptor (beta chain) derives from a study of T cell responses to AZD1222 COVID-19 vaccine. In the study overall: Some second doses came at about 4 weeks and others at about 12 weeks; these were pooled. General study findings and limits: Clonal diversity may have been underestimated, and the donors were mostly white British, with more females than males.

Sequencing used immunoSEQ multiplex PCR; TCRdb keeps in-frame clones, though not all of them. The sample holds 95,000 to 100,000 clones, 90% to 95% seen once. With respect to this clone: Antigen unknown.

The CDR3 spans 11 residues. The V gene lost 4 bases and the J gene lost 10 bases, with 10 bases spanning the gap. The source material was peripheral blood, sampled on day 0 of AZD1222 vaccination. This receptor was taken from an adult in good health. V is TRBV12-3 or TRBV12-4 and J is TRBJ1-2; the D is unclear. This chain's CDR3 is CASSSRRNYTF. The CDR3 DNA sequence: TGTGCCAGCAGTTCCCGGAGGAACTACACCTTC.